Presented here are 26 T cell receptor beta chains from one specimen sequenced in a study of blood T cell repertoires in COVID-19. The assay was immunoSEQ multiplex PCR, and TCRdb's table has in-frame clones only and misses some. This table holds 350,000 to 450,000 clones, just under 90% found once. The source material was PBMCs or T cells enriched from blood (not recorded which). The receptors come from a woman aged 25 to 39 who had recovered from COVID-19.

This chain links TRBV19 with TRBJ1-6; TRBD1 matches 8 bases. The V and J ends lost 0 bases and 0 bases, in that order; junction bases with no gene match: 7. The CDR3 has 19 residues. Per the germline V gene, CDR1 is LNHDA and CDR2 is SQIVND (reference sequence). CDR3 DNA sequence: TGTGCCAGTAGTATAGATGACAGGGGACCTTTCTCCTATAATTCACCCCTCCACTTT. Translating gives CASSIDDRGPFSYNSPLHF.

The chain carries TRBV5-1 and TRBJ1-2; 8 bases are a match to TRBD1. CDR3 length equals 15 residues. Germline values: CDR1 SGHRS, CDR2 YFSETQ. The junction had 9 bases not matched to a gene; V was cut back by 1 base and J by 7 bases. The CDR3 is CASSLQGAAFLGYTF. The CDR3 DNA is TGCGCCAGCAGCTTGCAGGGGGCGGCTTTTCTTGGCTACACCTTC.

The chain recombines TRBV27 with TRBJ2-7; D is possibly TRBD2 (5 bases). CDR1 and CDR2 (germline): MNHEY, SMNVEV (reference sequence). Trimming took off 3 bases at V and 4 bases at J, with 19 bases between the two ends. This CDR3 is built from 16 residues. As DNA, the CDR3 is TGTGCCAGCAGTTTCGGAATAGCGACCGGTCGGTACGAGCAGTACTTC. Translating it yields CASSFGIATGRYEQYF.

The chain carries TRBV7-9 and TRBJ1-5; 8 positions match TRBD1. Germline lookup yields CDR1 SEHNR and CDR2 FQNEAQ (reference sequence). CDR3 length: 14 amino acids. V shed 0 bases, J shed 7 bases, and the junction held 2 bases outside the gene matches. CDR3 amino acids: CASSLAQGGQPQHF. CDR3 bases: TGTGCCAGCAGCTTAGCACAGGGGGGCCAGCCCCAGCATTTT.

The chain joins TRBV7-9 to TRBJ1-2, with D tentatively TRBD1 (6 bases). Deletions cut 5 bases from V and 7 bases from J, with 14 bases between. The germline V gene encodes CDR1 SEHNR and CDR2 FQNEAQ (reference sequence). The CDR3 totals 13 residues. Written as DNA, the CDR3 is TGTGCCAGCAGCCCACCACAGGGAGCTGGCTACACCTTC. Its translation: CASSPPQGAGYTF.

CDR3 sequence reads: CASSQGVREYYGYTF. CDR3 DNA sequence: TGCGCCAGCAGCCAAGGAGTTCGAGAATACTATGGCTACACCTTC. The chain is built from TRBV4-3 and TRBJ1-2; D gene uncertain. The CDR3 spans 15 residues. V was pared by 1 base and J by 3 bases, with 12 bases between. Germline values: CDR1 LGHNA, CDR2 YSLEER.

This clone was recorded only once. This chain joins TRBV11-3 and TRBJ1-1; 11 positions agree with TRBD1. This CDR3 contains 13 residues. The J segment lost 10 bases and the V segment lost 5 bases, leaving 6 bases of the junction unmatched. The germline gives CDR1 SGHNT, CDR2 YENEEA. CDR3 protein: CASSRGQGARAFF. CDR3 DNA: TGTGCCAGCAGCCGAGGACAGGGGGCGAGAGCTTTCTTT.

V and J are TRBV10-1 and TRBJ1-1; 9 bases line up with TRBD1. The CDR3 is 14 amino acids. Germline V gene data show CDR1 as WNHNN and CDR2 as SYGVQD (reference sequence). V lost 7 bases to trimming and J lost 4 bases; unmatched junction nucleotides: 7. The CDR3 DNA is TGCGCCAGCAACCCGGGACAGGGCATCACTGAAGCTTTCTTT. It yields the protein CASNPGQGITEAFF.

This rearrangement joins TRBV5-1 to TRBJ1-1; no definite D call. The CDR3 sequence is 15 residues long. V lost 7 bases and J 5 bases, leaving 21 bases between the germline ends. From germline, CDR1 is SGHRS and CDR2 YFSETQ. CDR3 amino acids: CASRHPGSEGTEAFF. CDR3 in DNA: TGCGCCAGCCGCCACCCTGGGTCGGAGGGAACTGAAGCTTTCTTT.

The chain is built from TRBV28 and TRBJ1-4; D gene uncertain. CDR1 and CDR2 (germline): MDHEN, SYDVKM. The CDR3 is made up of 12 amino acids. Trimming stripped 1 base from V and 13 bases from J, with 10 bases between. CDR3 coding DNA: TGTGCCAGCAGTTTATCGGGAGTTAGACTGTTTTTT. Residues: CASSLSGVRLFF.

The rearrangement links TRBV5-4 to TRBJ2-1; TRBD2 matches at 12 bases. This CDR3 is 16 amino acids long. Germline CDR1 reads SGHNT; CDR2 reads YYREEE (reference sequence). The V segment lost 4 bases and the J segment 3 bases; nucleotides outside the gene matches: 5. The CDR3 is CASSGTSGRYYNEQFF. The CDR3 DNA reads TGTGCCAGCAGCGGTACTAGCGGGAGGTACTACAATGAGCAGTTCTTC.

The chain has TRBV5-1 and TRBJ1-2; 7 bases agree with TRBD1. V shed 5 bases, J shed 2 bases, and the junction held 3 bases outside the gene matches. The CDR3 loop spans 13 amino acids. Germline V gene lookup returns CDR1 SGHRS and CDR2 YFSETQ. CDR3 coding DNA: TGCGCCAGCAGACTGACAGGGAACTATGGCTACACCTTC. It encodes CASRLTGNYGYTF.

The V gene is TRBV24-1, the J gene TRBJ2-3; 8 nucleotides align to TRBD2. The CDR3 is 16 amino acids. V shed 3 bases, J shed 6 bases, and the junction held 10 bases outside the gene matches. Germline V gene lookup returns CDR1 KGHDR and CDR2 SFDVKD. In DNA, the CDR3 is TGTGCCACCAGTGATCCTTCAGCGGGGGCAGGTGATACGCAGTATTTT. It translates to CATSDPSAGAGDTQYF.

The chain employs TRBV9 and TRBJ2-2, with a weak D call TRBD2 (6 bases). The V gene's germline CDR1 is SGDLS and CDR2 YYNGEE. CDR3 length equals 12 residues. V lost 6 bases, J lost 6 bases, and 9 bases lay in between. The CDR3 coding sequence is TGTGCCAGCAACAAGCGGGCCGGGGAGCTGTTTTTT. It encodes CASNKRAGELFF. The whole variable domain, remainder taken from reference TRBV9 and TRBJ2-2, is DSGVTQTPKHLITATGQRVTLRCSPRSGDLSVYWYQQSLDQGLQFLIQYYNGEERAKGNILERFSAQQFPDLHSELNLSSLELGDSALYFCASNKRAGELFFGEGSRLTVL.

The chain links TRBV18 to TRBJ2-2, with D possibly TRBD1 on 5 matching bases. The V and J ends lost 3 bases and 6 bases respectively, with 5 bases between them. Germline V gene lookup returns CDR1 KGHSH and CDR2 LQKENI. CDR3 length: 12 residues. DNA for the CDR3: TGTGCCAGCTCACCGACAGCCGGGGAGCTGTTTTTT. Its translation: CASSPTAGELFF.

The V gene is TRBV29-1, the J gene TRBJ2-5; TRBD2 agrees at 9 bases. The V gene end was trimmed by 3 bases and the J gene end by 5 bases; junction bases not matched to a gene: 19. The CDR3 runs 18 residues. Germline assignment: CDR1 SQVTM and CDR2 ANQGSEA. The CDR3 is CSVEEELVGGGARETQYF. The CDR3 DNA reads TGCAGCGTTGAGGAGGAGTTAGTTGGCGGGGGGGCCCGGGAGACCCAGTACTTC.

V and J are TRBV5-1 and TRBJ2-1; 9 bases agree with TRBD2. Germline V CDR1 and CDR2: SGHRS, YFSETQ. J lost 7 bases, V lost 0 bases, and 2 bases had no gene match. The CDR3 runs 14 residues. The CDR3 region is CASSLELAGNEQFF. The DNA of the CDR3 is TGCGCCAGCAGCTTGGAACTAGCGGGTAATGAGCAGTTCTTC. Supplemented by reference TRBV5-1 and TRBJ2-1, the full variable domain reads KAGVTQTPRYLIKTRGQQVTLSCSPISGHRSVSWYQQTPGQGLQFLFEYFSETQRNKGNFPGRFSGRQFSNSRSEMNVSTLELGDSALYLCASSLELAGNEQFFGPGTRLTVL.

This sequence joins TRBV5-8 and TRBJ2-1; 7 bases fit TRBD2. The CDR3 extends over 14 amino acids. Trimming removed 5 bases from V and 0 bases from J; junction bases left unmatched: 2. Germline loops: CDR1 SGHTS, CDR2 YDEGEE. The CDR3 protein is CASRTSPSYNEQFF. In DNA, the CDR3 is TGTGCCAGCAGGACTAGCCCCTCCTACAATGAGCAGTTCTTC.

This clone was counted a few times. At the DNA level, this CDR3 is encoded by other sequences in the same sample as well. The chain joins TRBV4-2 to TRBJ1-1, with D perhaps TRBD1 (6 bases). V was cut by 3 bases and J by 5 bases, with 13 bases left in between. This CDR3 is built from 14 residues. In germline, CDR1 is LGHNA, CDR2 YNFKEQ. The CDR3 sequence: CASSHSQGLTEAFF. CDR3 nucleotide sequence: TGTGCCAGCAGCCATTCCCAGGGGTTGACTGAAGCTTTCTTT.

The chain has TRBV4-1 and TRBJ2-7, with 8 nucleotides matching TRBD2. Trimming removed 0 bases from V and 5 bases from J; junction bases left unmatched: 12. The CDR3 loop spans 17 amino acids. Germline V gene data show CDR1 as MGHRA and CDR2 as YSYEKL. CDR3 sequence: CASSQDWVVGGRNEQYF. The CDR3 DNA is TGCGCCAGCAGCCAAGATTGGGTGGTCGGCGGGAGGAACGAGCAGTACTTC.

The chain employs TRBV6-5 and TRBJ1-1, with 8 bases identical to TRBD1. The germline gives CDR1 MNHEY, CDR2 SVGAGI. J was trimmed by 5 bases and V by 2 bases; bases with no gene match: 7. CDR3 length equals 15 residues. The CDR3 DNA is TGTGCCAGCAGTTACCGCGGACAGGGAGGAACTGAAGCTTTCTTT. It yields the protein CASSYRGQGGTEAFF.

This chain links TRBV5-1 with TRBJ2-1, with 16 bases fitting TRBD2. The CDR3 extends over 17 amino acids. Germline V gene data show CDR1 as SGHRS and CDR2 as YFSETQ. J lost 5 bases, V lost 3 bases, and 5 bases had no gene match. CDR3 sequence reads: CASSWGLAGGPNNEQFF. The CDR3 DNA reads TGCGCCAGCAGCTGGGGACTAGCGGGGGGGCCGAACAATGAGCAGTTCTTC. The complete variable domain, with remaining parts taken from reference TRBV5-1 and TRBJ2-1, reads KAGVTQTPRYLIKTRGQQVTLSCSPISGHRSVSWYQQTPGQGLQFLFEYFSETQRNKGNFPGRFSGRQFSNSRSEMNVSTLELGDSALYLCASSWGLAGGPNNEQFFGPGTRLTVL.

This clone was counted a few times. CDR3 DNA: TGTGCCAGCAGCCCAAGAGGTGGGGGGATCGGCTCTGGAAACACCATATATTTT. Its translation: CASSPRGGGIGSGNTIYF. The V gene is TRBV7-2, the J gene TRBJ1-3; weak D call: TRBD1 (5 bases). CDR1 and CDR2 (germline): SGHTA, FQGNSA. The CDR3 runs to 18 residues. Trimming cost V 5 bases and J 0 bases, with 20 bases left between them.

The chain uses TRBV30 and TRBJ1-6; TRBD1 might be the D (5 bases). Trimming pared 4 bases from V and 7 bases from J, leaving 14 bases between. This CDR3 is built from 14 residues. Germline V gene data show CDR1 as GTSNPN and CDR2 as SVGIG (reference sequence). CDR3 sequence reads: CAWNSRVSNSPLHF. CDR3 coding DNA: TGTGCCTGGAATTCCAGGGTCTCGAATTCACCCCTCCACTTT.

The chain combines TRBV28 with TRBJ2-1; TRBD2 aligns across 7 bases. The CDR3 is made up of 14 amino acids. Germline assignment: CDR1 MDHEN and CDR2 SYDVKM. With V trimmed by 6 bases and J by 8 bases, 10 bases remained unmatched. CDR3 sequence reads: CASSGAGVLHEQFF. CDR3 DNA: TGTGCCAGCAGCGGGGCGGGAGTTTTGCATGAGCAGTTCTTC. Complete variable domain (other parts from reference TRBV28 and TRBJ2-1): DVKVTQSSRYLVKRTGEKVFLECVQDMDHENMFWYRQDPGLGLRLIYFSYDVKMKEKGDIPEGYSVSREKKERFSLILESASTNQTSMYLCASSGAGVLHEQFFGPGTRLTVL.

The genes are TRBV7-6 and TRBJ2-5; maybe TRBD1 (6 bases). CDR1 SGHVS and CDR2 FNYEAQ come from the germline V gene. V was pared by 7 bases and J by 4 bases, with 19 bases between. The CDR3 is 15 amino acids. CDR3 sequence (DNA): TGTGCCAGCACCGTTAACAGGGATAGGGGAGAGACCCAGTACTTC. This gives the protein CASTVNRDRGETQYF.